This TCR beta chain was recorded in a study of shared clonotypes between healthy human individuals. Only one count was recorded for this clone. Terminally differentiated effector memory CD45RA+ cells were excluded from the naive CD8 cells, which were CD45RO-negative and positively selected for CCR7. Assay execution proceeded at the deep level. TCRdb's copy holds only in-frame clones and misses some; the assay was immunoSEQ multiplex PCR. Of roughly 2.1 million clones detected, approximately 94% appear once; the ten largest clones hold under 2%. The germline gives CDR1 SQVTM, CDR2 ANQGSEA. This CDR3 is 13 amino acids long.

The sample consisted of naive CD8+ T cells from PBMCs. This clonotype originated in a young man in good health. Some clones in this sample may be carry-over from other donors' samples. V usage is TRBV29-1 and J usage is TRBJ2-5; 9 bases map to TRBD1. The DNA end favors TRBJ2-7, so the J call may be wrong. CDR3 nucleotide sequence: TGCAGCGCCGGAGGGACAGGGTCACACGAGCAGTACTTC. This encodes CSAGGTGSHEQYF.